Below are 4 T cell receptor beta chains sequenced from a single sample in a study of blood T cell repertoires in COVID-19. TCRdb keeps only in-frame clones here, not all; method: immunoSEQ multiplex PCR. Among about 150,000 clones, under 90% were seen once, and the ten largest hold roughly a tenth. The sequenced sample was peripheral blood. All receptors derive from a woman of 80 years or more with active or convalescent COVID-19.

V gene TRBV20-1 combines with J gene TRBJ2-7; no clear D. Per germline, CDR1 DFQATT and CDR2 SNEGSKA (reference sequence). Trimming left V 6 bases short and J 7 bases short, with 13 bases between. This CDR3 spans 11 amino acids. For the CDR3, the DNA is TGCAGTGCCGCCGCAGTCCCTGAGCAGTACTTC. Encoded protein: CSAAAVPEQYF.

J is TRBJ1-6 and V is TRBV27, with D hard to call. V lost 7 bases to trimming and J lost 6 bases, with 13 bases between them. Germline lookup yields CDR1 MNHEY and CDR2 SMNVEV (reference sequence). The CDR3 runs to 14 residues. CDR3 region: CASTMRVGNSPLHF. For the CDR3, the DNA is TGTGCCAGCACCATGCGGGTGGGTAATTCACCCCTCCACTTT.

There are a few counts of this clone. This chain uses TRBV6-1 with TRBJ1-4; perhaps TRBD1 as D (6 bases). This CDR3 is 18 amino acids long. Between the trimmed V and J ends, which lost 0 bases and 2 bases, there was a span of 16 bases. CDR1 and CDR2 from the germline V gene are MNHNS and SASEGT. CDR3 protein: CASSEALAGVGTNEKLFF. The DNA of the CDR3 is TGTGCCAGCAGTGAAGCGCTGGCAGGGGTTGGGACTAATGAAAAACTGTTTTTT.

The gene calls are TRBV12-3 or TRBV12-4 and TRBJ1-2; D ambiguous. V lost 6 bases to trimming and J lost 8 bases, with 13 bases between them. CDR3 length equals 12 residues. The CDR3 here is CASSPTAGGYTF. CDR3 coding DNA: TGTGCCAGCAGCCCTACCGCGGGAGGCTACACCTTC.